The 31 T cell receptor beta chains reported below all come from one sample, sequenced in a study of Ad26.COV2.S vaccination and SARS-CoV-2 variants. The treatment denotes: around 19 received Ad26.COV2.S at low or high dose, single or two shots; 5 received placebo; per-sample allocation not given. Sampling occurred on day 63 after the first vaccine or placebo injection. Some clones are missing from TCRdb's copy, which holds only in-frame ones; the method was immunoSEQ multiplex PCR. The repertoire includes about 480,000 clones, approximately 90% of them detected once, and around 13% sits in the top ten. Source: peripheral blood, taken in a trial of Ad26.COV2.S vaccine versus placebo. The receptors derive from a person between 18 and 59 years old who received the Ad26.COV2.S COVID-19 vaccine or a placebo.

The chain couples TRBV18 to TRBJ2-1; D tentatively reads TRBD1 or TRBD2 (7 bases each). The CDR3 spans 14 residues. Germline V gene sequence: CDR1 KGHSH, CDR2 LQKENI. The germline V and J ends were trimmed by 3 bases and 9 bases, with 15 bases remaining between them. The CDR3 is CASSPETGRGEQFF. CDR3 DNA sequence: TGTGCCAGCTCACCCGAGACAGGGAGGGGTGAGCAGTTCTTC.

V is TRBV6-5 and J is TRBJ2-7; D is unclear. Deletions cut 4 bases from V and 0 bases from J, with 10 bases between. This CDR3 region has 14 residues. CDR1 MNHEY and CDR2 SVGAGI come from the germline V gene. Written as DNA, the CDR3 is TGTGCCAGCAGTTCAGAATTCAGCTCCTACGAGCAGTACTTC. It codes for CASSSEFSSYEQYF.

The rearrangement joins TRBV6-2 or TRBV6-3 to TRBJ1-5; D remains ambiguous. The V end lost 1 base, the J end lost 2 bases, and 12 bases lay between the germline ends. Germline CDR1 reads MNHEY; CDR2 reads SVGEGT. The CDR3 length is 16 residues. CDR3 in amino acids: CASSYFRGNGNQPQHF. The CDR3 DNA reads TGTGCCAGCAGTTACTTTCGGGGAAATGGCAATCAGCCCCAGCATTTT.

The chain combines TRBV6-2 or TRBV6-3 with TRBJ1-5, with 7 bases fitting TRBD1. The CDR3 length is 18 residues. The V gene's germline CDR1 is MNHEY and CDR2 SVGEGT. J lost 0 bases, V lost 2 bases, and 10 bases had no gene match. The CDR3 DNA reads as TGTGCCAGCAGTTACGAGTCAGGGGGTCCCCATAGCAATCAGCCCCAGCATTTT. Encoded protein: CASSYESGGPHSNQPQHF.

The CDR3 sequence is CASSGWTVQETQYF. CDR3 DNA: TGTGCCAGCAGTGGCTGGACAGTCCAAGAGACCCAGTACTTC. This chain uses TRBV2 with TRBJ2-5; tentatively, D is TRBD1 (6 bases). CDR1 is SNHLY, CDR2 FYNNEI, per germline. The V end was cut by 4 bases, the J end by 1 base, with 10 bases between. This CDR3 contains 14 residues.

CDR3 DNA sequence: TGTGCCAGCAGCTTAGGTCGGGGGCGCGTTCGGGGAAACACCATATATTTT. Encoded protein: CASSLGRGRVRGNTIYF. J is TRBJ1-3 and V is TRBV11-2; D is perhaps TRBD1 (6 bases). Trimming removed 1 base at V and 4 bases at J, with 17 bases between. The V gene's germline CDR1 is SGHAT and CDR2 FQNNGV. The CDR3 extends over 17 amino acids. Drawing the rest from reference TRBV11-2 and TRBJ1-3, the complete variable domain is EAGVAQSPRYKIIEKRQSVAFWCNPISGHATLYWYQQILGQGPKLLIQFQNNGVVDDSQLPKDRFSAERLKGVDSTLKIQPAKLEDSAVYLCASSLGRGRVRGNTIYFGEGSWLTVV.

The V gene is TRBV18, the J gene TRBJ2-1, with D maybe TRBD2 (6 bases). Germline values: CDR1 KGHSH, CDR2 LQKENI. CDR3 length: 14 amino acids. Trimming removed 3 bases at V and 7 bases at J, with 13 bases between. CDR3 DNA: TGTGCCAGCTCACCCGTGAGACTAGAAAATGAGCAGTTCTTC. Translated, it gives CASSPVRLENEQFF.

The chain links TRBV29-1 to TRBJ2-3; D possibly corresponds to TRBD2 (5 bases). V was pared by 5 bases and J by 2 bases, with 14 bases between. CDR3 size: 14 residues. CDR1 is SQVTM and CDR2 is ANQGSEA in the germline V gene. The CDR3 DNA follows: TGCAGCGTTAAGAAGCGGATCTTCACAGATACGCAGTATTTT. Translation gives CSVKKRIFTDTQYF.

Concerning this clone: This sample includes further DNA sequences coding for the same CDR3. The chain joins TRBV28 to TRBJ1-5; perhaps TRBD1 as D (5 bases). Per the germline V gene, CDR1 is MDHEN and CDR2 is SYDVKM. This CDR3 contains 14 residues. V was trimmed by 3 bases and J by 2 bases, leaving 8 bases between them. CDR3 protein: CASSLLGGNQPQHF. In DNA, the CDR3 is TGTGCCAGCAGTTTGTTAGGGGGCAATCAGCCCCAGCATTTT. Supplemented by reference TRBV28 and TRBJ1-5, the full variable domain reads DVKVTQSSRYLVKRTGEKVFLECVQDMDHENMFWYRQDPGLGLRLIYFSYDVKMKEKGDIPEGYSVSREKKERFSLILESASTNQTSMYLCASSLLGGNQPQHFGDGTRLSIL.

The genes are TRBV2 and TRBJ2-3; perhaps TRBD2 as D (5 bases). The CDR3 runs 15 residues. CDR1 is SNHLY and CDR2 is FYNNEI in the germline V gene. V was pared by 6 bases and J by 2 bases, with 15 bases between. The CDR3 sequence is CASRGRAYPTDTQYF. The CDR3 DNA reads as TGTGCCAGCAGAGGGAGAGCGTACCCCACAGATACGCAGTATTTT.

The rearrangement uses TRBV10-3 and TRBJ1-5, with TRBD1 matching over 8 bases. Trimming removed 6 bases from V and 9 bases from J; junction bases left unmatched: 7. CDR3 length: 13 residues. Germline values: CDR1 ENHRY, CDR2 SYGVKD. CDR3 region: CAIRDRVLGPQHF. The DNA of the CDR3 is TGTGCCATCAGGGACAGGGTTTTGGGGCCCCAGCATTTT.

This clone was seen only once. The rearrangement uses TRBV24-1 and TRBJ1-1; tentatively, D is TRBD1 (6 bases). V lost 1 base and J 2 bases, leaving 13 bases between the germline ends. This CDR3 contains 16 residues. Germline-derived CDR1 and CDR2 are KGHDR and SFDVKD. CDR3 protein: CATSDLKGGSNTEAFF. DNA for the CDR3: TGTGCCACCAGTGATTTAAAAGGGGGATCTAACACTGAAGCTTTCTTT.

The V gene is TRBV5-1, the J gene TRBJ2-3; no definite D call. V shed 4 bases and J shed 4 bases, with 4 bases lying between them. The V gene's germline CDR1 is SGHRS and CDR2 YFSETQ. The CDR3 sequence is 11 residues long. CDR3 in DNA: TGCGCCAGCAGCGCGGCAGATACGCAGTATTTT. Amino acids: CASSAADTQYF.

This clone was counted only a few times. The gene calls are TRBV12-3 or TRBV12-4 and TRBJ1-1; TRBD1 matches 8 bases. CDR3 length equals 11 residues. J was trimmed by 12 bases and V by 6 bases; bases with no gene match: 6. The CDR3 sequence: CASREDRVTFF. CDR3 coding DNA: TGTGCCAGCAGAGAGGACAGGGTCACTTTCTTT.

This sequence joins TRBV28 and TRBJ1-6; D remains unclear. V was shortened by 1 base and J by 7 bases, with 17 bases between the two germline ends. Germline values: CDR1 MDHEN, CDR2 SYDVKM. The CDR3 has 17 amino acids. CDR3 DNA: TGTGCCAGCAGTTTATCTGCGGCCCCCCCGTTAAATTCACCCCTCCACTTT. Amino acids: CASSLSAAPPLNSPLHF.

This chain joins TRBV28 and TRBJ1-1; D is uncertain. Germline assignment: CDR1 MDHEN and CDR2 SYDVKM. Trimming removed 3 bases at V and 12 bases at J, with 14 bases between. CDR3 length equals 12 residues. The CDR3 coding sequence is TGTGCCAGCAGTTTCAATCGGGGTGGACCTTTCTTT. Its protein product is CASSFNRGGPFF.

The rearrangement uses TRBV23-1 and TRBJ2-2; D gene ambiguous. TRBV23-1 is assigned to the ORF class and has an uncertain function. The CDR3 runs to 15 residues. V was clipped by 4 bases and J by 6 bases, with 15 bases between them. CDR3 coding DNA: TGCGCCAGCAGTCTGTCGGGTAATAGTCCCGGGGAGCTGTTTTTT. Translated: CASSLSGNSPGELFF.

The V and J genes are TRBV4-2 and TRBJ2-3, with 9 bases that match TRBD2. Germline lookup yields CDR1 LGHNA and CDR2 YNFKEQ. V lost 1 base and J lost 1; bases outside the gene matches: 12. The CDR3 length is 19 residues. The CDR3 region is CASSQALAGYTSGTDTQYF. CDR3 bases: TGTGCCAGCAGCCAAGCCCTAGCGGGATATACGTCTGGCACAGATACGCAGTATTTT.

The chain couples TRBV2 to TRBJ1-1; no firm D call. V was clipped by 7 bases and J by 0 bases, with 12 bases between them. In germline, CDR1 is SNHLY, CDR2 FYNNEI. The CDR3 spans 14 residues. DNA of the CDR3: TGTGCCAGCATGAGGGTGGCTGTGAACACTGAAGCTTTCTTT. Protein product: CASMRVAVNTEAFF.

In its sample, this clone was seen many times. The chain recombines TRBV7-2 with TRBJ1-1, with TRBD1 identical over 9 bases. Germline V lookup: CDR1 SGHTA, CDR2 FQGNSA. Losses at the gene ends were 3 bases for V and 3 bases for J; bases not matched to a gene: 5. This CDR3 contains 15 residues. The CDR3 bases are TGTGCCAGCAGCTTGGGACAGGGTAGGGACACTGAAGCTTTCTTT. Translating gives CASSLGQGRDTEAFF.

The CDR3 loop reads CASFDSIRDTQYF. CDR3 nucleotides: TGTGCCAGCTTTGACTCAATTAGGGATACGCAGTATTTT. The chain carries TRBV6-5 and TRBJ2-3; D is undetermined. Deletions cut 8 bases from V and 6 bases from J, with 15 bases between. The length of the CDR3 is 13 residues. Germline assignment: CDR1 MNHEY and CDR2 SVGAGI.

The chain carries TRBV4-3 and TRBJ2-5; D is uncertain. Trimming removed 0 bases at V and 5 bases at J, with 13 bases between. Germline V lookup: CDR1 LGHNA, CDR2 YSLEER. This CDR3 is built from 15 residues. This chain's CDR3 is CASSQDPERAETQYF. The CDR3 DNA reads TGCGCCAGCAGCCAAGATCCGGAACGAGCGGAGACCCAGTACTTC.

This chain links TRBV3-1 (or the pseudogene TRBV3-2) with TRBJ2-5; D not resolved. The germline V gene has CDR1 LGHDT and CDR2 YNNKEL (reference sequence). Trimming removed 3 bases from V and 7 bases from J, with 9 bases in between. CDR3 length: 12 amino acids. The CDR3 here is CASSQSDGTQYF. DNA for the CDR3: TGTGCCAGCAGCCAGTCCGATGGGACCCAGTACTTC.

The genes are TRBV7-2 and TRBJ2-4, with D maybe TRBD2 (7 bases). The CDR3 spans 14 residues. Trimming left V 5 bases short and J 5 bases short, with 13 bases between. Looked up from germline, CDR1 is SGHTA and CDR2 is FQGNSA. The DNA for the CDR3 is TGTGCCAGCAGCATAAGGGGGGGAGAAAACATTCAGTACTTC. Amino acid sequence: CASSIRGGENIQYF.

This chain links TRBV28 with TRBJ2-1; D unclear. Germline lookup yields CDR1 MDHEN and CDR2 SYDVKM. Trimming removed 7 bases at V and 4 bases at J, with 11 bases between. The length of the CDR3 is 13 residues. The CDR3 DNA follows: TGTGCCAGCACCCTCCCTCGGTACAATGAGCAGTTCTTC. Its protein product is CASTLPRYNEQFF.

The V and J genes are TRBV5-1 and TRBJ1-1, with no clear D. CDR3 length: 14 amino acids. Germline V gene data show CDR1 as SGHRS and CDR2 as YFSETQ. V shed 7 bases and J shed 1 base, with 14 bases lying between them. The CDR3 DNA is TGCGCCAGCCACCCCCGGTGGACGAACACTGAAGCTTTCTTT. Translated: CASHPRWTNTEAFF. Full variable domain (outside the CDR3, taken from reference TRBV5-1 and TRBJ1-1): KAGVTQTPRYLIKTRGQQVTLSCSPISGHRSVSWYQQTPGQGLQFLFEYFSETQRNKGNFPGRFSGRQFSNSRSEMNVSTLELGDSALYLCASHPRWTNTEAFFGQGTRLTVV.

This clone was seen just once. The chain links TRBV6-5 to TRBJ2-1, with 10 bases fitting TRBD2. Trimming at V came to 6 bases and at J to 8 bases, leaving 10 bases not matched to a gene. The CDR3 covers 15 residues. The germline gives CDR1 MNHEY, CDR2 SVGAGI. In DNA, the CDR3 is TGTGCCAGCAGGCTGAGCGGGAGGGCCAATGATGAGCAGTTCTTC. This sequence encodes CASRLSGRANDEQFF.

The rearrangement joins TRBV28 to TRBJ2-1; 9 bases map to TRBD2. The CDR3 loop spans 16 amino acids. CDR1 and CDR2 (germline): MDHEN, SYDVKM. Unmatched junction bases numbered 13, after V lost 6 bases and J lost 7 bases. The DNA for the CDR3 is TGTGCCAGCAGCTCCGGAGGGCTAGCGGGAAAGAATGAGCAGTTCTTC. It encodes CASSSGGLAGKNEQFF.

This sequence joins TRBV20-1 and TRBJ2-7; D is perhaps TRBD2 (5 bases). Germline CDR1 DFQATT, CDR2 SNEGSKA (reference sequence). The CDR3 contains 12 residues. V gave up 3 bases and J gave up 5 bases, with 11 bases separating them. DNA of the CDR3: TGCAGTGCTAGTCCCGAGGGCAACGAGCAGTACTTC. Translation gives CSASPEGNEQYF.

The CDR3 spells CASSQTSTLDYTF. The CDR3 nucleotides are TGTGCCAGCAGTCAAACAAGTACCCTCGACTACACCTTC. The V call is TRBV6-6, the J call TRBJ1-2; no reliable D call. The V gene's germline CDR1 is MNHNY and CDR2 SVGAGI (reference sequence). The CDR3 runs to 13 residues. V was pared by 5 bases and J by 10 bases, with 17 bases between.

The chain employs TRBV7-2 and TRBJ2-2, with 9 bases fitting TRBD1. The V segment lost 4 bases and the J segment 5 bases; nucleotides outside the gene matches: 5. The CDR3 has 15 amino acids. The germline V gene has CDR1 SGHTA and CDR2 FQGNSA. The CDR3 DNA is TGTGCCAGCAGCTCCGCCGGGACAGGGACCGGGGAGCTGTTTTTT. Its protein is CASSSAGTGTGELFF.